Below, 27 T cell receptor beta chains from the same sample are listed, as sequenced in a study of PD-L1 blockade in urothelial cancer. The data were produced by immunoSEQ multiplex PCR, yet TCRdb's version contains in-frame clones alone and is incomplete. The sample has roughly 110,000 clones, 75% to 95% seen once. Time point defined: peripheral blood 6 weeks after treatment start. This specimen was PBMCs, taken around atezolizumab (anti-PD-L1) treatment. The receptors were sampled from a man aged 60 to 75 with urothelial cancer.

V and J are TRBV9 and TRBJ2-1; 10 nucleotides match TRBD2. The CDR3 loop spans 15 amino acids. V gave up 3 bases and J gave up 6 bases; unmatched junction bases: 6. CDR1 and CDR2 from the germline V gene are SGDLS and YYNGEE. The CDR3, as DNA: TGTGCCAGCAGCGCCCGCGGGACTAGCGTCAATGAGCAGTTCTTC. Its protein is CASSARGTSVNEQFF.

This clone has only one observation. This chain joins TRBV7-9 and TRBJ2-7, with TRBD1 identical over 10 bases. There are 15 residues in the CDR3. Per germline, CDR1 SEHNR and CDR2 FQNEAQ (reference sequence). Trimming removed 5 bases from V and 1 base from J; junction bases left unmatched: 5. CDR3 bases: TGTGCCAGCAGCCTAGGACAGGGGGTATCCTACGAGCAGTACTTC. Translating gives CASSLGQGVSYEQYF.

The rearrangement uses TRBV6-1 and TRBJ2-7, with TRBD1 identical over 11 bases. There are 15 residues in the CDR3. Germline lookup yields CDR1 MNHNS and CDR2 SASEGT. V trimming: 6 bases; J trimming: 2 bases; junction bases outside the gene matches: 6. CDR3 sequence reads: CASRDPGQGAYEQYF. In nucleotides, the CDR3 is TGTGCCAGCAGAGATCCGGGACAGGGGGCCTACGAGCAGTACTTC.

This chain uses TRBV6-1 with TRBJ2-2; 8 nucleotides match TRBD1. Trimming cost V 8 bases and J 3 bases; bases outside gene matches: 5. Germline CDR1 reads MNHNS; CDR2 reads SASEGT. The CDR3 is made up of 14 amino acids. The CDR3 region has the DNA TGTGCCAGCCAAGGGACAGGCGACACCGGGGAGCTGTTTTTT. As protein: CASQGTGDTGELFF.

This chain joins TRBV7-2 and TRBJ2-7; 8 bases line up with TRBD1. CDR3 size: 16 residues. Unmatched junction bases numbered 14, after V lost 5 bases and J lost 5 bases. Germline V lookup: CDR1 SGHTA, CDR2 FQGNSA. The chain's CDR3 is CASSRSPPGGPNEQYF. The CDR3 DNA reads TGTGCCAGCAGCCGAAGCCCACCAGGGGGCCCCAACGAGCAGTACTTC.

V usage is TRBV4-1 and J usage is TRBJ1-1; 7 bases map to TRBD1. Trimming cost V 7 bases and J 4 bases; bases outside gene matches: 6. Germline assignment: CDR1 MGHRA and CDR2 YSYEKL. This CDR3 contains 13 residues. DNA of the CDR3: TGCGCCAGCACGACAGGGTTGGGCACTGAAGCTTTCTTT. This encodes CASTTGLGTEAFF.

In this sample, this clone turned up once. The same CDR3 can be traced to other DNA sequences in this sample. The CDR3 DNA reads as TGTGCCAGCAGCTTGCGGGGTGCAACTAATGAAAAACTGTTTTTT. It codes for CASSLRGATNEKLFF. V gene TRBV5-4 combines with J gene TRBJ1-4; no firm D call. Germline V gene sequence: CDR1 SGHNT, CDR2 YYREEE (reference sequence). Trimming pared 1 base from V and 0 bases from J, leaving 7 bases between. The CDR3 runs to 15 residues.

The rearrangement links TRBV29-1 to TRBJ2-6, with D perhaps TRBD1 (5 bases). V was clipped by 0 bases and J by 0 bases, with 12 bases between them. From germline, CDR1 is SQVTM and CDR2 ANQGSEA. The CDR3 length is 17 residues. CDR3 coding DNA: TGCAGCGTTGAAGATCTTGCAAGGGGCTCTGGGGCCAACGTCCTGACTTTC. Protein sequence: CSVEDLARGSGANVLTF.

The chain has TRBV10-3 and TRBJ2-3, with 13 bases matching TRBD2. In germline, CDR1 is ENHRY, CDR2 SYGVKD. There are 16 residues in the CDR3. The trim removed 7 bases at V and 3 bases at J, leaving 7 bases unmatched. For the CDR3, the DNA is TGTGCCATCAATAAACTAGCGGGGGGGCGGACAGATACGCAGTATTTT. Translation gives CAINKLAGGRTDTQYF.

This sequence joins TRBV11-2 and TRBJ1-4, with TRBD1 matching 7 bases. V lost 2 bases, J lost 6 bases, and 3 bases stayed unmatched. This CDR3 spans 14 amino acids. Germline assignment: CDR1 SGHAT and CDR2 FQNNGV. The DNA of the CDR3 is TGTGCCAGCAGCTTATCAGGGGGATATGAAAAACTGTTTTTT. Translation: CASSLSGGYEKLFF.

This chain joins TRBV6-1 and TRBJ2-5; D may be TRBD2 (6 bases). This CDR3 contains 13 residues. The V and J ends lost 5 bases and 4 bases respectively, with 11 bases between them. CDR1 is MNHNS and CDR2 is SASEGT in the germline V gene. The CDR3 region is CASSLGAGETQYF. CDR3 coding DNA: TGTGCCAGCAGTTTAGGAGCGGGAGAGACCCAGTACTTC.

The chain combines TRBV7-2 with TRBJ1-4; no clear D gene. V gave up 3 bases and J gave up 5 bases, with 16 bases separating them. Germline CDR1 is SGHTA and CDR2 is FQGNSA. The CDR3 runs to 16 residues. For the CDR3, the DNA is TGTGCCAGCAGCTTTACATCACAGCCTGAAAATGAAAAACTGTTTTTT. Amino acids: CASSFTSQPENEKLFF.

As DNA, the CDR3 is TGTGCCAGCAAAGCGGGGGGGCTATCCACCGGGGAGCTGTTTTTT. This sequence encodes CASKAGGLSTGELFF. V gene TRBV6-5 combines with J gene TRBJ2-2, with 10 bases matching TRBD2. The CDR3 is 15 amino acids. Trimming at V came to 7 bases and at J to 4 bases, leaving 6 bases not matched to a gene. Germline assignment: CDR1 MNHEY and CDR2 SVGAGI.

V usage is TRBV4-3 and J usage is TRBJ1-1; no clear D. The CDR3 sequence is 16 residues long. The V end lost 0 bases, the J end lost 3 bases, and 14 bases lay between the germline ends. Germline lookup yields CDR1 LGHNA and CDR2 YSLEER. The CDR3 nucleotides are TGCGCCAGCAGCCAAGATTATATTCGGGTCTACACTGAAGCTTTCTTT. Amino acids: CASSQDYIRVYTEAFF.

The rearrangement uses TRBV5-6 and TRBJ2-7; 7 bases align to TRBD1. Germline V gene sequence: CDR1 SGHDT, CDR2 YYEEEE. Trimming at V came to 3 bases and at J to 3 bases, leaving 3 bases not matched to a gene. The CDR3 has 13 residues. The CDR3 loop is CASSWGQHYEQYF. CDR3 bases: TGTGCCAGCAGCTGGGGACAGCACTACGAGCAGTACTTC.

The J gene is TRBJ2-1, the V gene TRBV6-1, with D perhaps matching TRBD2 (6 bases). The CDR3 runs 15 residues. Germline CDR1 MNHNS, CDR2 SASEGT. Trimming removed 5 bases from V and 1 base from J, with 12 bases in between. The DNA for the CDR3 is TGTGCCAGCAGTATCGAGACTAGTTCCTACAATGAGCAGTTCTTC. This translates into CASSIETSSYNEQFF.

The genes are TRBV7-2 and TRBJ1-4; a possible D gene is TRBD1 (5 bases). With 1 base removed from V and 6 bases from J, the gap between germline ends came to 12 bases. Germline assignment: CDR1 SGHTA and CDR2 FQGNSA. CDR3 length: 15 amino acids. The CDR3 is CASSLGVGGHEKLFF. The CDR3 coding sequence is TGTGCCAGCAGCTTAGGCGTGGGGGGTCATGAAAAACTGTTTTTT.

This chain uses TRBV7-9 with TRBJ2-7, with 7 bases fitting TRBD1. The V segment lost 5 bases and the J segment 0 bases; nucleotides outside the gene matches: 10. The CDR3 totals 16 residues. The germline CDR1 and CDR2 sequences are SEHNR and FQNEAQ (reference sequence). This chain's CDR3 is CASSPVSGQSSYEQYF. CDR3 sequence (DNA): TGTGCCAGCAGCCCAGTCTCGGGACAGAGCTCCTACGAGCAGTACTTC.

The rearrangement links TRBV7-9 to TRBJ2-5; D gene ambiguous. Trimming cost V 1 base and J 1 base, with 10 bases left between them. This CDR3 has 15 amino acids. Germline CDR1 SEHNR, CDR2 FQNEAQ (reference sequence). DNA for the CDR3: TGTGCCAGCAGCTTAGGTTCTCCAGTCCAAGAGACCCAGTACTTC. Its translation is CASSLGSPVQETQYF.

There are a few counts of this clone. Other DNA sequences in this specimen translate into the identical CDR3. This rearrangement joins TRBV7-2 to TRBJ2-7; TRBD1 is a possible D gene (6 bases). Germline CDR1 SGHTA, CDR2 FQGNSA. CDR3 length: 13 amino acids. Trimming removed 2 bases at V and 2 bases at J, with 7 bases between. CDR3 loop: CASSLTGTYEQYF. The CDR3, as DNA: TGTGCCAGCAGCTTAACAGGGACCTACGAGCAGTACTTC.

The V call is TRBV7-2, the J call TRBJ1-5; D call uncertain. The CDR3 spans 16 residues. Germline loops: CDR1 SGHTA, CDR2 FQGNSA. Trimming cost V 2 bases and J 3 bases, with 14 bases left between them. CDR3 DNA sequence: TGTGCCAGCAGCTTACGGAGGGAGGGCTTCAATCAGCCCCAGCATTTT. As protein: CASSLRREGFNQPQHF.

The chain is built from TRBV2 and TRBJ2-1, with D possibly being TRBD1 (5 bases). Germline V gene lookup returns CDR1 SNHLY and CDR2 FYNNEI. Trimming took off 5 bases at V and 3 bases at J, with 8 bases between the two ends. The CDR3 spans 13 residues. This CDR3 is CASSPTVYNEQFF. The CDR3 DNA follows: TGTGCCAGCAGTCCGACAGTCTACAATGAGCAGTTCTTC.

The chain combines TRBV5-1 with TRBJ2-7; D perhaps matches TRBD1 (6 bases). V was shortened by 4 bases and J by 9 bases, with 17 bases between the two germline ends. Germline V gives CDR1 SGHRS, CDR2 YFSETQ. This CDR3 contains 13 residues. The CDR3 bases are TGCGCCAGCAGCCAGAATACACAGGGCGCGCAGTACTTC. This codes for CASSQNTQGAQYF.

This clone was detected once. The genes are TRBV2 and TRBJ2-2; TRBD1 matches 9 bases. Germline values: CDR1 SNHLY, CDR2 FYNNEI. The trim removed 5 bases at V and 6 bases at J, leaving 7 bases unmatched. CDR3 length equals 15 residues. CDR3 amino acids: CASSTTGGAPGELFF. The CDR3, as DNA: TGTGCCAGCAGTACAACAGGGGGCGCCCCCGGGGAGCTGTTTTTT. Looking up the rest from reference TRBV2 and TRBJ2-2 gives the full variable domain: EPEVTQTPSHQVTQMGQEVILRCVPISNHLYFYWYRQILGQKVEFLVSFYNNEISEKSEIFDDQFSVERPDGSNFTLKIRSTKLEDSAMYFCASSTTGGAPGELFFGEGSRLTVL.

This clone is a singleton in its sample. The chain joins TRBV2 to TRBJ2-2, with 8 nucleotides matching TRBD2. The V segment lost 6 bases and the J segment 7 bases; nucleotides outside the gene matches: 13. The CDR3 is made up of 16 amino acids. Germline V gives CDR1 SNHLY, CDR2 FYNNEI. Here the CDR3 reads CASRTLGTRGGGELFF. Here the CDR3 DNA reads TGTGCCAGCAGGACGCTCGGGACTAGAGGCGGCGGGGAGCTGTTTTTT.

The chain carries TRBV30 and TRBJ1-1; 10 bases align to TRBD1. The CDR3 totals 14 residues. V gave up 3 bases and J gave up 7 bases; unmatched junction bases: 8. Germline lookup yields CDR1 GTSNPN and CDR2 SVGIG (reference sequence). CDR3 DNA: TGTGCCTGGAGCCTAGGACAGGGGGGTTTTGAAGCTTTCTTT. Its translation: CAWSLGQGGFEAFF.

V gene TRBV5-1 combines with J gene TRBJ2-4; 7 nucleotides align to TRBD2. The V and J ends lost 0 bases and 5 bases, in that order; junction bases with no gene match: 5. The V gene's germline CDR1 is SGHRS and CDR2 YFSETQ. The CDR3 consists of 15 residues. The DNA of the CDR3 is TGCGCCAGCAGCTTGGGCGGGAGCCTCGAAAACATTCAGTACTTC. It encodes CASSLGGSLENIQYF.